The present entry profiles one T cell receptor (beta chain) with its context. No cognate antigen has been identified for it. No qualities accompany the bases; no much larger clone lies one base away. Spanning cysteine to phenylalanine, the CDR3 consists of 15 amino acids. The only DNA kept is the CDR3, 45 bases in frame from the first base. The germline V and J ends show losses of 5 bases and 6 bases respectively, and no gene match explains 10 bases of the junction. From the germline V gene, CDR1 is SGHTA and CDR2 is FQGNSA. The record originates from a study of blood T cell repertoires in COVID-19 (dated by TCRdb to 2018 to 2021). As for the study more broadly: Samples from collaborators originated in the United States, Italy and Spain and spanned both the acute and convalescent phases of COVID-19. The prospective study material was composed of cDNA or gDNA derived from T cells, B-cell-depleted T cells, or PBMCs. Subjects who had been exposed to COVID-19, were actively infected with it, or had recovered from it provided the deeply sampled blood TCRbeta repertoires that made up the dataset. The repertoires were released in a freely available public database intended as a resource for research on the immune response to SARS-CoV-2. Samples were obtained from the ongoing ImmuneRACE study (first 160 participants) and from about 1,300 subjects provided by 6 global collaborators. A de-identified subject ID, COVID-19 status, age in years and sex were almost always included in the sample metadata. Where available, HLA class I and class II types were taken from metadata supplied by the sample provider and were not determined by assay-based typing. Summary of the overall study and its limitations: How much clinical and demographic metadata was included differed by source and by participant, and the metadata was provided uncurated.

TCRbeta CDR3 regions were amplified from genomic DNA using the immunoSEQ Assay, a bias-controlled multiplex PCR. The study's processing was this. The number of nucleated cells in each sample was estimated by amplification of reference gene primers within the assay. To quantify the absolute abundance of each unique TCRbeta CDR3 rearrangement, sequence reads were collapsed and filtered. For each sample, productive Simpson clonality was calculated as the square root of Simpson's diversity index over productive rearrangements. This is the immuneACCESS table as TCRdb keeps it, with only in-frame sequences that have V and J called. A part of the clones is gone; compared with another copy, unresolved V genes explain less than half, and the rest is unexplained. V and J calls and clone size are those listed in that table; D and trimming were worked out from the DNA. In all, the sample holds around 200,000 clones, and 75% to 90% of those were seen once. Approximately 9.2% of the sample lies in the top ten.

In the prospective study, participants were roughly 18 to 100 years old, resided in under 30 geographic areas of the United States, and were enrolled through a virtual design. In the prospective study, participants were assigned to cohorts based on the clinical history participants reported in a screening survey and a study questionnaire. For ImmuneRACE Cohort 3, a participant was defined as recovered based on two consecutive negative NP/OP PCR tests, clearance by a healthcare professional, or resolution of symptoms. Each participant in the prospective study had whole blood, serum and a nasopharyngeal or oropharyngeal swab collected by mobile phlebotomists. Participants in the prospective study had the option to provide additional blood draws and questionnaires over an approximately 2-month period. Before DNA extraction, blood samples from the prospective study were shipped at room temperature or frozen.

Input material: PBMCs or T cells enriched from blood (not recorded which). This receptor was identified in a man aged 35-49 years who had recovered from COVID-19. In this chain, TRBV7-2 is recombined with TRBJ1-2; the junction holds 9 bases that match TRBD1. The CDR3 amino acid sequence is: CASSPSPGTGHGYTF. Read as DNA, the sequence is TGTGCCAGCAGCCCCAGCCCCGGGACAGGGCATGGCTACACCTTC.